These 13 T cell receptor beta chains originate from one sample sequenced in a study of CD4+ T cells in melanoma. TCRdb keeps only in-frame clones here, not all; method: immunoSEQ multiplex PCR. The data hold around 100,000 clones, with about 92% observed a single time. The sample consisted of peripheral blood. The source is a human donor with melanoma.

CDR3 DNA sequence: TGTGCCAGCAGCTTAGTCGTAGGTTCGGAGGAAAAACTGTTTTTT. Its protein is CASSLVVGSEEKLFF. J is TRBJ1-4 and V is TRBV7-2; D is uncertain. CDR3 length: 15 residues. Germline V lookup: CDR1 SGHTA, CDR2 FQGNSA. V lost 1 base, J lost 8 bases, and 14 bases lay in between.

The rearrangement uses TRBV7-9 and TRBJ1-5; D is ambiguous. CDR3 size: 14 residues. The V gene lost 5 bases and the J gene lost 5 bases, with 13 bases spanning the gap. Germline V gene sequence: CDR1 SEHNR, CDR2 FQNEAQ (reference sequence). The chain's CDR3 is CASSQGRDYQPQHF. CDR3 DNA sequence: TGTGCCAGCAGCCAAGGGAGGGATTATCAGCCCCAGCATTTT.

The chain combines TRBV4-2 with TRBJ2-7; a weak D match, TRBD1 (6 bases). Trimming took 0 bases from V and 5 from J, leaving 20 bases between them. Germline V CDR1 and CDR2: LGHNA, YNFKEQ. CDR3 size: 17 residues. The CDR3 DNA reads TGTGCCAGCAGCCAAGAGACGTACGGGGTCCAGGGGCACGAGCAGTACTTC. Translated, it gives CASSQETYGVQGHEQYF.

This clone appeared a single time. V usage is TRBV5-1 and J usage is TRBJ1-1, with 7 bases lining up with TRBD1. The CDR3 length is 14 residues. Germline V gene lookup returns CDR1 SGHRS and CDR2 YFSETQ. The ends lost 0 bases at V and 11 bases at J; junction bases unmatched: 10. In DNA form, the CDR3 reads TGCGCCAGCAGCTTGGGGTCCGGGACAGACGCGGCTTTCTTT. Translated, it gives CASSLGSGTDAAFF.

The V and J genes are TRBV25-1 and TRBJ1-1, with 7 bases matching TRBD1. CDR1 is MGHDK and CDR2 is SYGVNS in the germline V gene. V was clipped by 6 bases and J by 6 bases; unmatched bases: 10. The CDR3 contains 14 residues. CDR3 in amino acids: CASRGLRQGAEAFF. The CDR3 DNA follows: TGTGCCAGCAGGGGGCTTAGGCAGGGGGCTGAAGCTTTCTTT.

The chain has TRBV29-1 and TRBJ1-1; weak D call: TRBD1 (6 bases). Germline V gives CDR1 SQVTM, CDR2 ANQGSEA. The CDR3 runs to 12 residues. V lost 7 bases and J lost 11, with 20 bases in between. In nucleotides, the CDR3 is TGCAGCGCCCCGGGACAAAGTGATTCGGCTTTCTTT. Amino acids: CSAPGQSDSAFF.

This chain joins TRBV19 and TRBJ2-3, with D maybe TRBD2 (7 bases). This CDR3 is 15 amino acids long. Germline V gives CDR1 LNHDA, CDR2 SQIVND (reference sequence). Trimming took off 10 bases at V and 2 bases at J, with 19 bases between the two ends. The CDR3 DNA reads TGTGCCACCTTCGATACAGGGAGGGCCACAGATACGCAGTATTTT. Protein sequence: CATFDTGRATDTQYF. The whole variable domain, remainder taken from reference TRBV19 and TRBJ2-3, is DGGITQSPKYLFRKEGQNVTLSCEQNLNHDAMYWYRQDPGQGLRLIYYSQIVNDFQKGDIAEGYSVSREKKESFPLTVTSAQKNPTAFYLCATFDTGRATDTQYFGPGTRLTVL.

The chain is built from TRBV5-6 and TRBJ1-5, with D tentatively TRBD1 (6 bases). The V end was cut by 0 bases, the J end by 4 bases, with 14 bases between. The CDR3 sequence is 16 residues long. Germline V gene sequence: CDR1 SGHDT, CDR2 YYEEEE. The CDR3 protein is CASSLARGAPNQPQHF. In nucleotides, the CDR3 is TGTGCCAGCAGCTTGGCCCGGGGGGCCCCTAATCAGCCCCAGCATTTT. The entire variable domain, with the rest obtained from reference TRBV5-6 and TRBJ1-5, is as follows: DAGVTQSPTHLIKTRGQQVTLRCSPKSGHDTVSWYQQALGQGPQFIFQYYEEEERQRGNFPDRFSGHQFPNYSSELNVNALLLGDSALYLCASSLARGAPNQPQHFGDGTRLSIL.

The chain has TRBV7-5 and TRBJ1-6. TRBV7-5 is shown as a pseudogene. This CDR3 comprises 11 residues. The CDR3 DNA is TGTGTCAGAAGCTTAGCTTCACCCCTCCACTTT. Amino acid sequence: CVRSLASPLHF.

This chain links TRBV27 with TRBJ2-2; TRBD2 agrees at 12 bases. Germline values: CDR1 MNHEY, CDR2 SMNVEV (reference sequence). V lost 5 bases, J lost 1 base, and 23 bases stayed unmatched. The CDR3 is 23 amino acids. DNA for the CDR3: TGTGCCAGCAGTCCCTACAACCCCCAACTGACTAGCGGGAGCCGGCAGAACACCGGGGAGCTGTTTTTT. Encoded protein: CASSPYNPQLTSGSRQNTGELFF.

This chain links TRBV27 with TRBJ2-7; D is ambiguous. The CDR3 length is 15 residues. The V gene lost 3 bases and the J gene lost 4 bases, with 16 bases spanning the gap. The germline V gene has CDR1 MNHEY and CDR2 SMNVEV (reference sequence). The CDR3 nucleotides are TGTGCCAGCAGTTTCCCGGGTCATGACCATTACGAGCAGTACTTC. Translating gives CASSFPGHDHYEQYF.

The genes are TRBV7-6 and TRBJ2-7; the D is unclear. The ends were cut back, 3 bases at V and 0 bases at J, with 3 bases in the middle. This CDR3 contains 12 residues. Germline CDR1 SGHVS, CDR2 FNYEAQ. CDR3 DNA sequence: TGTGCCAGCAGCTTTGGCTCCTACGAGCAGTACTTC. It yields the protein CASSFGSYEQYF. Based on the CDR3 plus reference TRBV7-6 and TRBJ2-7, the full variable domain is GAGVSQSPRYKVTKRGQDVALRCDPISGHVSLYWYRQALGQGPEFLTYFNYEAQQDKSGLPNDRFSAERPEGSISTLTIQRTEQRDSAMYRCASSFGSYEQYFGPGTRLTVT.

The chain joins TRBV4-3 to TRBJ2-3; D gene uncertain. The germline gives CDR1 LGHNA, CDR2 YSLEER. Deletions cut 0 bases from V and 5 bases from J, with 6 bases between. The CDR3 length is 13 residues. The CDR3 is CASSQDPGDTQYF. The CDR3 coding sequence is TGCGCCAGCAGCCAAGATCCGGGAGATACGCAGTATTTT.